The rows below give T cell receptor beta chains drawn from one sample of a study of cytomegalovirus exposure and HLA in healthy donors. The method was immunoSEQ multiplex PCR; TCRdb's version includes in-frame clones alone and lacks a portion of them. The top ten clones hold approximately 3.3% of a sample with fewer than 65,000 clones, about 80% of them seen once. The sample comprised PBMCs. The receptors here all came from a woman aged 40 to 49 in good health and CMV-seropositive. Each CDR3 is given with its conserved first and last residue. D genes are given only for firm matches. For some rows the clone size is stated as once, few or many, or as a class when expanded; others skip it.

TRBJ2-1	TRBV5-8	-	-	CASSLGGLSLPYNEQFF	TGTGCCAGCAGCTTGGGCGGTCTATCCCTACCCTACAATGAGCAGTTCTTC
TRBJ1-1	TRBV29-1	-	-	CSVEDGGEAFF	TGCAGCGTTGAAGACGGGGGTGAAGCTTTCTTT
TRBJ2-1	TRBV18	TRBD2	few	CASSPWASGGSYNEQFF	TGTGCCAGCTCCCCGTGGGCTAGCGGGGGGAGCTACAATGAGCAGTTCTTC
TRBJ2-5	TRBV7-9	TRBD1	-	CASSPRTGTGVRQETQYF	TGTGCCAGCAGCCCTCGAACCGGGACAGGGGTTCGCCAAGAGACCCAGTACTTC
TRBJ1-2	TRBV5-6	-	-	CASSLLGGANYGYTF	TGTGCCAGCAGCCTATTAGGGGGAGCTAACTATGGCTACACCTTC
TRBJ2-2	TRBV19	TRBD1	-	CASSMIEGASYVELFF	TGTGCCAGTAGTATGATTGAGGGGGCGTCGTATGTCGAGCTGTTTTTT
TRBJ2-1	TRBV13	TRBD1	-	CASSQGTGAGDEQFF	TGTGCCAGCAGTCAAGGGACAGGGGCAGGTGATGAGCAGTTCTTC
TRBJ2-7	TRBV5-1	-	once	CASSFQEDYEQYF	TGCGCCAGCAGCTTCCAAGAGGACTACGAGCAGTACTTC
TRBJ2-7	TRBV6-1	-	-	CASSSIYEQYF	TGTGCCAGCAGTTCTATCTACGAGCAGTACTTC
TRBJ2-3	TRBV27	-	-	CASSPLSAGFGDTQYF	TGTGCCAGCAGTCCACTATCAGCGGGTTTTGGAGATACGCAGTATTTT
TRBJ2-7	TRBV7-2	-	-	CASTTYYEQYF	TGTGCCAGCACCACCTACTACGAGCAGTACTTC
TRBJ2-2	TRBV10-1	-	-	CASSLPLGELFF	TGCGCCAGCAGTCTCCCCCTCGGGGAGCTGTTTTTT
TRBJ1-2	TRBV10-2	-	-	CASSERGTSFNYGYTF	TGCGCCAGCAGTGAACGGGGGACCTCTTTCAACTATGGCTACACCTTC
TRBJ2-7	TRBV18	-	-	CASSPPVQAHEQYF	TGTGCCAGCTCACCACCAGTACAGGCCCACGAGCAGTACTTC
TRBJ1-1	TRBV27	TRBD1	-	CASTPIGGQTEAFF	TGTGCCAGCACACCCATAGGGGGACAGACTGAAGCTTTCTTT
TRBJ1-1	TRBV28	-	-	CASSVAGNTEAFF	TGTGCCAGCAGTGTGGCGGGAAACACTGAAGCTTTCTTT
TRBJ2-3	TRBV7-9	-	-	CSSSSAPPRGADTQYF	TGTTCCAGCAGCTCAGCCCCTCCCAGGGGGGCAGATACGCAGTATTTT
TRBJ2-7	TRBV5-5	TRBD1	-	CASSRASGTGSEQYF	TGTGCCAGCAGCCGAGCATCCGGGACAGGGAGCGAGCAGTACTTC
TRBJ2-3	TRBV9	-	-	CASSALGGARTDTQYF	TGTGCCAGCAGCGCCCTGGGGGGGGCGAGGACAGATACGCAGTATTTT
TRBJ1-5	TRBV27	TRBD1	-	CASSPAGSAGGNQPQHF	TGTGCCAGCAGTCCCGCTGGGTCGGCAGGGGGGAATCAGCCCCAGCATTTT
TRBJ1-1	TRBV7-8	-	-	CASSSLRDTEAFF	TGTGCCAGCAGCTCTCTTCGGGACACTGAAGCTTTCTTT
TRBJ2-1	TRBV9	TRBD1	-	CASSVATRTGLRLGSTLGSNEQFF	TGTGCCAGCAGCGTAGCTACGAGGACAGGCCTACGGTTAGGGTCTACATTGGGATCGAATGAGCAGTTCTTC
TRBJ1-2	TRBV30	-	few	CAWSPKGFGGYTF	TGTGCCTGGAGCCCTAAGGGGTTTGGGGGCTACACCTTC
TRBJ2-4	TRBV28	TRBD2	-	CASSSPAGRTKNIQYF	TGTGCCAGCAGCTCCCCAGCGGGAAGGACCAAAAACATTCAGTACTTC
TRBJ2-5	TRBV9	TRBD1	once	CASSLWAGGFQETQYF	TGTGCCAGCAGCCTATGGGCAGGGGGCTTCCAAGAGACCCAGTACTTC
TRBJ1-1	TRBV5-1	TRBD1	once	CASSLGQGVRIAFF	TGCGCCAGCAGCTTGGGACAGGGGGTAAGAATAGCTTTCTTT
TRBJ1-2	TRBV6-1	TRBD1	-	CASSQGARGYTF	TGTGCCAGCAGTCAGGGGGCGCGAGGCTACACCTTC
TRBJ2-5	TRBV4-1	TRBD2	-	CASSGGGEETQYF	TGCGCCAGCAGTGGCGGGGGGGAAGAGACCCAGTACTTC